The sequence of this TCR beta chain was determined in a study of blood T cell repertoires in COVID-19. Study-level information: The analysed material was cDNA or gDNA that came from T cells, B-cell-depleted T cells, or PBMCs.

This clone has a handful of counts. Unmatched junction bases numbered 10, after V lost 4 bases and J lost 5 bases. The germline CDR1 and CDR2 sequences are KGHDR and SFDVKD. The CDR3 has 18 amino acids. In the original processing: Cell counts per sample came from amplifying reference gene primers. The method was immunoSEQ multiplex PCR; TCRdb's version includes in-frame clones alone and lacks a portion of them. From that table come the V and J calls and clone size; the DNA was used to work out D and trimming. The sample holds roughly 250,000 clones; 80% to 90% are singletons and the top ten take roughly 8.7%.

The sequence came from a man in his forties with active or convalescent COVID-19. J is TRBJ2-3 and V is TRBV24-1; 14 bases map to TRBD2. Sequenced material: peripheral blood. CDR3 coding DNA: TGTGCCACCAGTGACCCCGGGACTAGCGGGAGATTGGGAGATACGCAGTATTTT. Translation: CATSDPGTSGRLGDTQYF.